This TCR beta chain was retrieved from a study of blood T cell repertoires in COVID-19. Overall study context: The United States, Italy and Spain supplied acute and convalescent COVID-19 samples.

Per the original methods: It was from reference gene primer amplification that nucleated cell counts were estimated. Repertoires were generated with immunoSEQ multiplex PCR, while TCRdb's copy carries only in-frame clones and drops some. V and J calls and clone size follow that table, whereas D and trimming were derived from the DNA. The table lists more than 350,000 clones, approximately 92% of them singletons. The CDR3 is 12 amino acids. Germline CDR1 MGHRA, CDR2 YSYEKL. The V end lost 1 base, the J end lost 6 bases, and 6 bases lay between the germline ends. Resolution of symptoms, clearance, or two negative PCRs was present in recovered Cohort 3 donors.

The specimen sequenced was PBMCs or T cells enriched from blood (not recorded which). The chain is built from TRBV4-1 and TRBJ1-2; D is uncertain. The sequence derives from a man aged 18 to 30 who had recovered from COVID-19. CDR3 in DNA: TGCGCCAGCAGCCAAGGCCTAAATGGCTACACCTTC. Its translation is CASSQGLNGYTF.